This entry lists 28 T cell receptor beta chains sequenced from one sample in a study of shared clonotypes between healthy human individuals. TCRdb keeps only in-frame clones here, not all; method: immunoSEQ multiplex PCR. The top ten hold approximately 0.13% of the sample, which has roughly 2 million clones, 90% to 95% seen once. Source material: naive CD4+ T cells sorted from blood. Subset: CD45RA+ positively selected. These receptor sequences come from a man in his late teens or twenties in good health.

This clone was seen a single time. This chain joins TRBV7-9 and TRBJ2-3; D is unclear. This CDR3 comprises 15 residues. Germline assignment: CDR1 SEHNR and CDR2 FQNEAQ (reference sequence). Deletions cut 6 bases from V and 0 bases from J, with 13 bases between. CDR3 nucleotides: TGTGCCAGCAGGTTCACAGAATTTAGCACAGATACGCAGTATTTT. Protein sequence: CASRFTEFSTDTQYF. Combining the CDR3 with reference TRBV7-9 and TRBJ2-3 gives the whole variable domain DTGVSQNPRHKITKRGQNVTFRCDPISEHNRLYWYRQTLGQGPEFLTYFQNEAQLEKSRLLSDRFSAERPKGSFSTLEIQRTEQGDSAMYLCASRFTEFSTDTQYFGPGTRLTVL.

The CDR3 loop reads CASSKYSNQPQHF. In DNA form, the CDR3 reads TGTGCCAGCAGCAAGTATAGCAATCAGCCCCAGCATTTT. The chain joins TRBV6-1 to TRBJ1-5; D is unclear. CDR1 and CDR2 from the germline V gene are MNHNS and SASEGT. This CDR3 region has 13 residues. Between the trimmed V and J ends, which lost 6 bases and 0 bases, there was a span of 6 bases.

The V call is TRBV2, the J call TRBJ1-5; the D gene is possibly TRBD1 (6 bases). This CDR3 is 16 amino acids long. CDR1 SNHLY and CDR2 FYNNEI come from the germline V gene. The V and J ends lost 3 bases and 3 bases respectively, with 15 bases between them. In DNA form, the CDR3 reads TGTGCCAGCAGTGAGAGCGGATCAGGGGTCAATCAGCCCCAGCATTTT. Residues: CASSESGSGVNQPQHF.

About this clone itself: Other DNA sequences from this sample encode an identical CDR3 as well. V gene TRBV10-3 combines with J gene TRBJ2-7; D gene uncertain. The CDR3 sequence is 12 residues long. Germline-derived CDR1 and CDR2 are ENHRY and SYGVKD. Trimming took off 6 bases at V and 0 bases at J, with 6 bases between the two ends. The CDR3 region is CAISVGSYEQYF. CDR3 sequence (DNA): TGTGCCATCAGCGTGGGCTCCTACGAGCAGTACTTC.

This sequence joins TRBV28 and TRBJ1-6; the D is unclear. V lost 3 bases to trimming and J lost 1 base, with 4 bases between them. In germline, CDR1 is MDHEN, CDR2 SYDVKM. This CDR3 has 14 amino acids. The CDR3 DNA sequence: TGTGCCAGCAGTTTCGGTTCCTATAATTCACCCCTCCACTTT. As protein: CASSFGSYNSPLHF. The whole variable domain, remainder taken from reference TRBV28 and TRBJ1-6, is DVKVTQSSRYLVKRTGEKVFLECVQDMDHENMFWYRQDPGLGLRLIYFSYDVKMKEKGDIPEGYSVSREKKERFSLILESASTNQTSMYLCASSFGSYNSPLHFGNGTRLTVT.

A note on this clone: Other nucleotide sequences in the sample specify the same CDR3. This chain joins TRBV6-1 and TRBJ2-7; D ambiguous. The V and J ends lost 3 bases and 2 bases respectively, with 5 bases between them. This CDR3 region has 12 residues. The germline CDR1 and CDR2 sequences are MNHNS and SASEGT. CDR3 DNA: TGTGCCAGCAGTGAGGGTGCCTACGAGCAGTACTTC. It translates to CASSEGAYEQYF.

The V call is TRBV29-1, the J call TRBJ1-1; D remains ambiguous. The CDR3 covers 10 residues. V lost 2 bases and J 6 bases, leaving 4 bases between the germline ends. The germline CDR1 and CDR2 sequences are SQVTM and ANQGSEA. The DNA for the CDR3 is TGCAGCGTTGAACGAGCTGAAGCTTTCTTT. Protein: CSVERAEAFF. Using reference TRBV29-1 and TRBJ1-1 for the parts outside the CDR3, the full variable domain is SAVISQKPSRDICQRGTSLTIQCQVDSQVTMMFWYRQQPGQSLTLIATANQGSEATYESGFVIDKFPISRPNLTFSTLTVSNMSPEDSSIYLCSVERAEAFFGQGTRLTVV.

The rearrangement joins TRBV5-1 to TRBJ1-2; 9 positions agree with TRBD1. The CDR3 loop spans 15 amino acids. Germline trimming cut 4 bases from V and 6 bases from J; bases unmatched to any gene: 10. Germline-derived CDR1 and CDR2 are SGHRS and YFSETQ. CDR3 sequence (DNA): TGCGCCAGCAGCCCGGGACAGGGTGTAGGCAATGGCTACACCTTC. Its translation: CASSPGQGVGNGYTF. Full variable domain (outside the CDR3, taken from reference TRBV5-1 and TRBJ1-2): KAGVTQTPRYLIKTRGQQVTLSCSPISGHRSVSWYQQTPGQGLQFLFEYFSETQRNKGNFPGRFSGRQFSNSRSEMNVSTLELGDSALYLCASSPGQGVGNGYTFGSGTRLTVV.

DNA for the CDR3: TGTGCCAGCAGTTACGTGGAGCTTCAGCCCCAGCATTTT. Its protein product is CASSYVELQPQHF. The rearrangement uses TRBV6-6 and TRBJ1-5; D not resolved. Deletions cut 2 bases from V and 6 bases from J, with 8 bases between. This CDR3 contains 13 residues. Germline V gives CDR1 MNHNY, CDR2 SVGAGI (reference sequence).

The gene calls are TRBV5-1 and TRBJ2-7; weak D call: TRBD2 (5 bases). The CDR3 is made up of 13 amino acids. Trimming cost V 1 base and J 4 bases, with 9 bases left between them. Germline values: CDR1 SGHRS, CDR2 YFSETQ. The CDR3 spells CASSLPTGYEQYF. In DNA, the CDR3 is TGCGCCAGCAGCTTGCCGACGGGGTACGAGCAGTACTTC.

V usage is TRBV5-1 and J usage is TRBJ2-2; 7 nucleotides match TRBD2. V lost 4 bases, J lost 4 bases, and 10 bases stayed unmatched. CDR3 size: 16 residues. Germline assignment: CDR1 SGHRS and CDR2 YFSETQ. The CDR3 region has the DNA TGCGCCAGCAGCATCCGGGCGGGAGCCTTCACCGGGGAGCTGTTTTTT. Encoded protein: CASSIRAGAFTGELFF. Full variable domain (rest looked up from reference TRBV5-1 and TRBJ2-2): KAGVTQTPRYLIKTRGQQVTLSCSPISGHRSVSWYQQTPGQGLQFLFEYFSETQRNKGNFPGRFSGRQFSNSRSEMNVSTLELGDSALYLCASSIRAGAFTGELFFGEGSRLTVL.

In regard to this clone: This same CDR3 is encoded by further DNA sequences in the sample. The J gene is TRBJ2-7, the V gene TRBV5-4; tentatively, D is TRBD1 (6 bases). CDR1 SGHNT and CDR2 YYREEE come from the germline V gene (reference sequence). Trimming removed 4 bases at V and 3 bases at J, with 11 bases between. The CDR3 sequence is 13 residues long. The CDR3, as DNA: TGTGCCAGCAGCCGCCGGGACAACTACGAGCAGTACTTC. It yields the protein CASSRRDNYEQYF. The full variable domain, its missing parts supplied by reference TRBV5-4 and TRBJ2-7, is ETGVTQSPTHLIKTRGQQVTLRCSSQSGHNTVSWYQQALGQGPQFIFQYYREEENGRGNFPPRFSGLQFPNYSSELNVNALELDDSALYLCASSRRDNYEQYFGPGTRLTVT.

CDR3 sequence (DNA): TGTGCCATCACTGACAGGGATAACACTGAAGCTTTCTTT. It specifies CAITDRDNTEAFF. The genes are TRBV10-3 and TRBJ1-1; 7 bases align to TRBD1. After removal of 7 bases from V and 2 bases from J, the junction contained 4 bases not matched to a gene. The CDR3 covers 13 residues. The germline CDR1 and CDR2 sequences are ENHRY and SYGVKD.

The gene calls are TRBV7-9 and TRBJ2-7; perhaps D is TRBD1 or TRBD2 (5 bases each). This CDR3 spans 14 amino acids. With 5 bases removed from V and 6 bases from J, the gap between germline ends came to 17 bases. CDR1 is SEHNR and CDR2 is FQNEAQ in the germline V gene (reference sequence). CDR3 bases: TGTGCCAGCAGCCTGGCCGGGACCGTGTCCGAGCAGTACTTC. Protein: CASSLAGTVSEQYF.

The V gene is TRBV10-3, the J gene TRBJ1-5; D gene ambiguous. The CDR3 contains 14 residues. Germline V gives CDR1 ENHRY, CDR2 SYGVKD. With 4 bases removed from V and 0 bases from J, the gap between germline ends came to 7 bases. CDR3 protein: CAISVGNSNQPQHF. The CDR3, as DNA: TGTGCCATCAGTGTTGGGAATAGCAATCAGCCCCAGCATTTT.

The chain links TRBV5-6 to TRBJ2-1; tentative D call: TRBD1 (6 bases). This CDR3 is 15 amino acids long. CDR1 and CDR2 from the germline V gene are SGHDT and YYEEEE. Trimming left V 4 bases short and J 2 bases short, with 13 bases between. The CDR3 DNA reads as TGTGCCAGCAGCCCCGGGACATGGGCCTACAATGAGCAGTTCTTC. As protein: CASSPGTWAYNEQFF.

As concerns this clone: This sample also contains other DNA sequences that code for the same CDR3. This sequence joins TRBV9 and TRBJ2-3, with unresolved D. This CDR3 region has 13 residues. V shed 2 bases and J shed 0 bases, with 4 bases lying between them. Germline-derived CDR1 and CDR2 are SGDLS and YYNGEE. Here the CDR3 reads CASSVISTDTQYF. The CDR3 region has the DNA TGTGCCAGCAGCGTGATTAGCACAGATACGCAGTATTTT.

This clone was counted a single time. This chain uses TRBV7-2 with TRBJ1-2; no clear D. V shed 0 bases and J shed 7 bases, with 6 bases lying between them. CDR1 SGHTA and CDR2 FQGNSA come from the germline V gene. This CDR3 region has 12 residues. In DNA, the CDR3 is TGTGCCAGCAGCTTAGCGTTGAGTGGCTACACCTTC. The encoded protein is CASSLALSGYTF.

The J gene is TRBJ1-4, the V gene TRBV30; no firm D call. The CDR3 is made up of 16 amino acids. V gave up 2 bases and J gave up 3 bases, with 16 bases separating them. Germline CDR1 is GTSNPN and CDR2 is SVGIG (reference sequence). CDR3: CAWSPFNPLSNEKLFF. CDR3 coding DNA: TGTGCCTGGAGTCCCTTCAACCCGCTATCTAATGAAAAACTGTTTTTT. The full variable domain, rest sourced from reference TRBV30 and TRBJ1-4, is SQTIHQWPATLVQPVGSPLSLECTVEGTSNPNLYWYRQAAGRGLQLLFYSVGIGQISSEVPQNLSASRPQDRQFILSSKKLLLSDSGFYLCAWSPFNPLSNEKLFFGSGTQLSVL.

V is TRBV28 and J is TRBJ1-5, with D perhaps TRBD1 (6 bases). The V end lost 2 bases, the J end lost 2 bases, and 13 bases lay between the germline ends. This CDR3 is 16 amino acids long. Germline-derived CDR1 and CDR2 are MDHEN and SYDVKM. The CDR3 here is CASSLRYRTGNQPQHF. The DNA of the CDR3 is TGTGCCAGCAGTTTAAGATATCGGACAGGCAATCAGCCCCAGCATTTT.

In this sample, this clone turned up once. The rearrangement uses TRBV5-1 and TRBJ2-7; 9 nucleotides match TRBD2. Losses at the gene ends were 0 bases for V and 3 bases for J; bases not matched to a gene: 4. Germline V lookup: CDR1 SGHRS, CDR2 YFSETQ. The CDR3 is made up of 15 amino acids. CDR3 amino acids: CASSLARTSVYEQYF. CDR3 sequence (DNA): TGCGCCAGCAGCTTGGCCAGGACTAGCGTCTACGAGCAGTACTTC.

The V gene is TRBV10-3, the J gene TRBJ2-7, with D perhaps given as TRBD1 or TRBD2 (5 bases each). Trimming shortened V by 0 bases and J by 0 bases, and 12 bases separated the two germline ends. The CDR3 is 16 residues long. Germline V gene sequence: CDR1 ENHRY, CDR2 SYGVKD. Here the CDR3 DNA reads TGTGCCATCAGTGAGTCGGGTCCGGGACCCTCCTACGAGCAGTACTTC. Encoded protein: CAISESGPGPSYEQYF.

J is TRBJ1-2 and V is TRBV30; D might be TRBD1 (5 bases). The CDR3 is 15 residues long. Germline V gene lookup returns CDR1 GTSNPN and CDR2 SVGIG (reference sequence). Trimming pared 3 bases from V and 2 bases from J, leaving 16 bases between. DNA of the CDR3: TGTGCCTGGAGCCCGGCCGGGGCAGGAAACTATGGCTACACCTTC. This encodes CAWSPAGAGNYGYTF. Full variable domain (outside the CDR3, taken from reference TRBV30 and TRBJ1-2): SQTIHQWPATLVQPVGSPLSLECTVEGTSNPNLYWYRQAAGRGLQLLFYSVGIGQISSEVPQNLSASRPQDRQFILSSKKLLLSDSGFYLCAWSPAGAGNYGYTFGSGTRLTVV.

The genes are TRBV27 and TRBJ1-2; 11 bases line up with TRBD1. The trim removed 8 bases at V and 8 bases at J, leaving 16 bases unmatched. The germline gives CDR1 MNHEY, CDR2 SMNVEV (reference sequence). CDR3 length equals 16 residues. DNA of the CDR3: TGTGCCAGCGGGGCAAACCCCGGACAGGGGGCTGGAGGCTACACCTTC. As protein: CASGANPGQGAGGYTF.

In DNA, the CDR3 is TGCGCCAGCAGCTTGGAAGAGGGGGGTAGAGAAAAACTGTTTTTT. The encoded protein is CASSLEEGGREKLFF. The chain uses TRBV5-1 and TRBJ1-4; D is perhaps TRBD1 (6 bases). CDR1 and CDR2 (germline): SGHRS, YFSETQ. The V and J ends lost 0 bases and 8 bases respectively, with 14 bases between them. The CDR3 length is 15 residues.

This chain connects TRBV6-1 to TRBJ2-5, with 8 bases identical to TRBD1. Germline values: CDR1 MNHNS, CDR2 SASEGT. Trimming cost V 7 bases and J 7 bases; bases outside gene matches: 8. The CDR3 covers 13 residues. CDR3 nucleotide sequence: TGTGCCAGCAACCGACAGGGGAAATGGACCCAGTACTTC. Translating gives CASNRQGKWTQYF.

This clone was found once. The V call is TRBV7-2, the J call TRBJ2-7, with TRBD2 matching over 9 bases. CDR3 length equals 13 residues. Germline V gene data show CDR1 as SGHTA and CDR2 as FQGNSA. V shed 6 bases and J 5 bases; nucleotides not matched to a gene: 5. The CDR3 reads CASREGLANEQYF. The CDR3 nucleotides are TGTGCCAGCAGGGAGGGACTAGCAAACGAGCAGTACTTC. Using reference TRBV7-2 and TRBJ2-7 for the parts outside the CDR3, the full variable domain is GAGVSQSPSNKVTEKGKDVELRCDPISGHTALYWYRQSLGQGLEFLIYFQGNSAPDKSGLPSDRFSAERTGGSVSTLTIQRTQQEDSAVYLCASREGLANEQYFGPGTRLTVT.

This chain links TRBV7-9 with TRBJ2-5; the match to TRBD2 covers 11 bases. Germline-derived CDR1 and CDR2 are SEHNR and FQNEAQ (reference sequence). The junction had 7 bases not matched to a gene; V was cut back by 5 bases and J by 2 bases. The CDR3 covers 16 residues. The CDR3 sequence: CASSPRTSGRQETQYF. The CDR3 bases are TGTGCCAGCAGCCCGCGGACTAGCGGGCGGCAAGAGACCCAGTACTTC.